Listed below are T cell receptor beta chains from one sample, sequenced in a study of blood T cell repertoires in COVID-19. Assay: immunoSEQ multiplex PCR; the TCRdb copy retains only in-frame clones and omits some. The data hold 150,000 or so clones, with approximately 80% observed a single time. Material for sequencing was peripheral blood. All receptors derive from a woman of 80 years or more with acute or convalescent COVID-19. Both conserved end residues are part of each CDR3. Fields, in order: D gene, V gene, clone size, J gene, CDR3 protein, CDR3 DNA. The D gene is left open where the match is weak. Size values are once, few and many counts, or a class for expanded clones, and some rows have none.

TRBD2	TRBV18	once	TRBJ2-2	CASSPRTSGGTGELFF	TGTGCCAGCTCACCCCGGACTAGCGGGGGCACCGGGGAGCTGTTTTTT
TRBD2	TRBV5-1	.	TRBJ2-5	CASSRGLAGDRETQYF	TGCGCCAGCAGCCGCGGACTAGCGGGAGACCGGGAGACCCAGTACTTC
.	TRBV5-5	.	TRBJ1-2	CASSLRPGNDGYTF	TGTGCCAGCAGCTTGCGGCCAGGGAACGATGGCTACACCTTC
TRBD1	TRBV6-6	.	TRBJ1-2	CASSRQGSYGYTF	TGTGCCAGCAGTCGACAGGGCTCCTATGGCTACACCTTC
.	TRBV2	.	TRBJ1-4	CASSETGSTNEKLFF	TGTGCCAGCAGTGAAACCGGGTCAACTAATGAAAAACTGTTTTTT
.	TRBV4-1	.	TRBJ1-6	CASSREGPGFYSPLHF	TGCGCCAGCAGCCGAGAAGGGCCAGGGTTTTACTCACCCCTCCACTTT
.	TRBV5-1	.	TRBJ2-3	CASRYSSDTDTQYF	TGCGCCAGCAGATACTCCTCCGACACAGATACGCAGTATTTT
TRBD1	TRBV29-1	.	TRBJ2-1	CSVGPGTGRSYNEQFF	TGCAGCGTCGGTCCCGGGACAGGGCGCTCCTACAATGAGCAGTTCTTC
TRBD1	TRBV7-2	.	TRBJ1-1	CASSPRRGRGTEAFF	TGTGCCAGCAGCCCCCGCCGGGGCAGGGGGACTGAAGCTTTCTTT
TRBD1	TRBV10-3	.	TRBJ1-4	CAISDRGNEKLFF	TGTGCCATCAGTGACAGGGGGAATGAAAAACTGTTTTTT
.	TRBV5-6	.	TRBJ1-2	CASSTGNYGYTF	TGTGCCAGCAGCACAGGGAACTATGGCTACACCTTC
TRBD1	TRBV7-2	.	TRBJ2-4	CASSSRGQGNIQYF	TGTGCCAGCAGCTCACGGGGACAGGGGAACATTCAGTACTTC
.	TRBV5-4	.	TRBJ2-1	CASSLQGNEQFF	TGTGCCAGCAGCTTACAGGGCAATGAGCAGTTCTTC
.	TRBV9	.	TRBJ2-1	CASSVGATSRYNEQFF	TGTGCCAGCAGCGTAGGAGCCACCTCTAGATACAATGAGCAGTTCTTC
.	TRBV11-2	.	TRBJ2-1	CASSLDRYNEQFF	TGTGCCAGCAGCTTAGACAGGTACAATGAGCAGTTCTTC
TRBD2	TRBV2	.	TRBJ2-7	CASRLGLAGGDEQYF	TGTGCCAGCAGGCTCGGACTAGCGGGAGGGGACGAGCAGTACTTC
TRBD2	TRBV5-1	.	TRBJ2-1	CASSHGTTDEQFF	TGCGCCAGCAGCCACGGGACTACCGATGAGCAGTTCTTC
.	TRBV13	.	TRBJ2-7	CASSPRDTRREQYF	TGTGCCAGCAGCCCCCGGGACACTCGGCGCGAGCAGTACTTC
TRBD2	TRBV9	.	TRBJ2-3	CASSSAGGLDTQYF	TGTGCCAGCAGCTCAGCGGGAGGGTTGGATACGCAGTATTTT
TRBD2	TRBV28	few	TRBJ2-2	CASSSSGRGLGELFF	TGTGCCAGCAGCTCTAGCGGGAGGGGTTTAGGGGAGCTGTTTTTT
.	TRBV6-5	.	TRBJ2-2	CASVRGGADTGELFF	TGTGCCAGCGTAAGGGGGGGCGCCGATACCGGGGAGCTGTTTTTT
.	TRBV5-4	once	TRBJ2-7	CASSLGHPLPPYEQYF	TGTGCCAGCAGCCTGGGACATCCTCTCCCCCCATACGAGCAGTACTTC
.	TRBV12-5	once	TRBJ1-1	CASGSRGGWRLGTEAFF	TGTGCTAGTGGCTCCCGAGGGGGATGGCGACTGGGGACTGAAGCTTTCTTT
TRBD1	TRBV6-5	.	TRBJ2-1	CASSTAGTGNNEQFF	TGTGCCAGCAGCACCGCCGGGACAGGGAACAATGAGCAGTTCTTC
TRBD2	TRBV5-6	few	TRBJ2-5	CASSNRLAEDQETQYF	TGTGCCAGCAGCAACCGACTAGCGGAGGACCAAGAGACCCAGTACTTC
.	TRBV11-3	once	TRBJ2-2	CASGPNTGELFF	TGTGCCAGCGGGCCCAACACCGGGGAGCTGTTTTTT
.	TRBV5-1	.	TRBJ1-1	CASSLSWNTEAFF	TGCGCCAGCAGCTTGTCCTGGAACACTGAAGCTTTCTTT
TRBD2	TRBV6-5	.	TRBJ2-1	CANSLAGQDNEQFF	TGTGCCAATTCGCTAGCGGGTCAGGACAATGAGCAGTTCTTC
.	TRBV6-2/TRBV6-3	.	TRBJ2-6	CASSLSGANVLTF	TGTGCCAGCAGTCTCTCTGGGGCCAACGTCCTGACTTTC
.	TRBV21-1	.	TRBJ2-1	CARLLRDPSYNEQFF	TGTGCCAGATTACTCCGGGATCCCTCCTACAATGAGCAGTTCTTC
.	TRBV4-3	.	TRBJ1-4	CASSQEVRGTTNEKLFF	TGCGCCAGCAGCCAAGAAGTCAGGGGAACGACTAATGAAAAACTGTTTTTT
.	TRBV2	many	TRBJ2-5	CASSGDFFRGETQYF	TGTGCCAGCAGTGGGGACTTTTTTAGGGGAGAGACCCAGTACTTC